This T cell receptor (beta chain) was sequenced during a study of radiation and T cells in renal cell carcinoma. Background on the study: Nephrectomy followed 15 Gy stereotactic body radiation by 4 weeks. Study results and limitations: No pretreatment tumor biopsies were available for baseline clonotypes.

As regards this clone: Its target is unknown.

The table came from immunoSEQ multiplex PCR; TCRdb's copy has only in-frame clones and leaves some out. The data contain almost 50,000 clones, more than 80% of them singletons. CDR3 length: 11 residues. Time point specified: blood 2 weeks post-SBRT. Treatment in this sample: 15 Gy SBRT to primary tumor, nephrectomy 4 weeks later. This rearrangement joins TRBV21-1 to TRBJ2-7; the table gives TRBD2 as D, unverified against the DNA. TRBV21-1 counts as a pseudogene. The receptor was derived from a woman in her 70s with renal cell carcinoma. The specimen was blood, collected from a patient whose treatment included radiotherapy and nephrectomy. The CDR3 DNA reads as TGTGCCACTACTCTTCCCTACGAGCAGTACTTC. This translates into CATTLPYEQYF.